This TCR beta chain was profiled in a study of OX40 agonist ivuxolimab in advanced cancers. Across the whole study: The patients' treatment was ivuxolimab, an agonistic anti-OX40 (CD134) antibody. Cohort: about 80% men, mean age approximately 66, aged roughly 20 to 79. Allowance was made for prior anti-PD-1, anti-PD-L1 or anti-CTLA-4 therapy, and roughly 39% had some. The study's findings and limits: At 0.1 to 3.0 mg/kg, CD4+ and CD8+ blood T cells expanded clonally by week 6.

About this clone itself: The target antigen is unknown.

Profiling relied on immunoSEQ multiplex PCR, and the TCRdb table lists in-frame clones only, not all of them. The data show tens of thousands of clones, approximately 81% seen once. The material was CD4+ or CD8+ T cells sorted from blood, obtained in a trial of the OX40 agonist ivuxolimab. The source of this sequence is an adult with an advanced solid tumor such as melanoma, head and neck, liver or kidney cancer.

The CDR3 nucleotides are TGTGCCAGCAGCCACCGGGACAGGAGTTACAATGAGCAGTTCTTC. Translating gives CASSHRDRSYNEQFF. The gene calls are TRBV5-6 and TRBJ2-1; 8 bases align to TRBD1. The CDR3 has 15 residues. The V gene's germline CDR1 is SGHDT and CDR2 YYEEEE. Trimming at V came to 4 bases and at J to 4 bases, leaving 7 bases not matched to a gene.